The 14 T cell receptor beta chains presented below share a single source sample, sequenced in a study of a mutant IDH1 vaccine in newly diagnosed glioma. Their antigens are not known. Regarding time point: week 47, end of study. Vaccinated patients received 300 ug of mutant IDH1 20-mer peptide per dose, with topical imiquimod. Clones were read by immunoSEQ multiplex PCR, and TCRdb kept only the in-frame ones, dropping some. The sample shows over 50,000 clones, 76% of them seen only once. This material consisted of PBMCs, taken from a glioma patient whose treatment included an IDH1 peptide vaccine. The receptors here all came from a woman between 40 and 55 years old with glioma. Some clones in this sample may be carry-over from other donors' samples.

This clone was seen once. The rearrangement joins TRBV14 to TRBJ1-1; the D gene is possibly TRBD1 (5 bases). Trimming shortened V by 1 base and J by 5 bases, and 11 bases separated the two germline ends. This CDR3 contains 14 residues. Germline V gene data show CDR1 as SGHDN and CDR2 as FVKESK. As DNA, the CDR3 is TGTGCCAGCAGCCAAGTAATCCGGGGGACTGAAGCTTTCTTT. It specifies CASSQVIRGTEAFF.

The gene calls are TRBV6-5 and TRBJ2-4; 7 bases match TRBD1. V lost 9 bases to trimming and J lost 0 bases; unmatched junction nucleotides: 5. Germline-derived CDR1 and CDR2 are MNHEY and SVGAGI. The CDR3 runs to 14 residues. CDR3 coding DNA: TGTGCCAGAGGGGGCTCCTTAGCCAAAAACATTCAGTACTTC. The encoded protein is CARGGSLAKNIQYF.

V is TRBV6-6 and J is TRBJ1-1, with a possible D match to TRBD1 (5 bases). The CDR3 is 14 residues long. Germline-derived CDR1 and CDR2 are MNHNY and SVGAGI (reference sequence). V was shortened by 5 bases and J by 0 bases, with 10 bases between the two germline ends. CDR3 coding DNA: TGTGCCAGCAGTGACAGAGCCATGAACACTGAAGCTTTCTTT. Translation gives CASSDRAMNTEAFF.

This chain connects TRBV6-1 to TRBJ1-2; unclear D gene. CDR3 length: 13 residues. Germline V CDR1 and CDR2: MNHNS, SASEGT. V lost 6 bases to trimming and J lost 6 bases, with 14 bases between them. The CDR3 sequence is CASSPSPFHGYTF. The CDR3 bases are TGTGCCAGCAGCCCCTCCCCCTTCCATGGCTACACCTTC.

The chain recombines TRBV28 with TRBJ1-1, with D possibly being TRBD1 (5 bases). V was shortened by 3 bases and J by 4 bases, with 9 bases between the two germline ends. This CDR3 spans 13 amino acids. Germline CDR1 and CDR2: MDHEN and SYDVKM. CDR3 amino acids: CASSFLGTTEAFF. Here the CDR3 DNA reads TGTGCCAGCAGTTTTTTAGGGACCACTGAAGCTTTCTTT.

This clone occurred a few times. This chain uses TRBV30 with TRBJ1-5, with TRBD1 matching over 7 bases. Unmatched junction bases numbered 6, after V lost 5 bases and J lost 2 bases. CDR1 GTSNPN and CDR2 SVGIG come from the germline V gene (reference sequence). The CDR3 spans 14 residues. CDR3 DNA sequence: TGTGCCTGGGGGATAACAGGGGGCAATCAGCCCCAGCATTTT. Translated: CAWGITGGNQPQHF.

This sequence joins TRBV15 and TRBJ2-1, with D possibly TRBD2 on 6 matching bases. Germline V CDR1 and CDR2: LNHNV, YYDKDF (reference sequence). Trimming left V 0 bases short and J 7 bases short, with 19 bases between. This CDR3 spans 17 amino acids. CDR3 coding DNA: TGTGCCACCAGCAGAGACCAGAAGGGACTGGCGGGGAATGAGCAGTTCTTC. Its protein is CATSRDQKGLAGNEQFF.

The chain carries TRBV4-1 and TRBJ1-4; perhaps TRBD1 as D (5 bases). V was cut by 1 base and J by 7 bases, with 13 bases left in between. CDR3 size: 15 residues. Germline CDR1 and CDR2: MGHRA and YSYEKL. This chain's CDR3 is CASSQAGPYAEKLFF. The CDR3 DNA reads TGCGCCAGCAGCCAAGCAGGGCCTTACGCTGAAAAACTGTTTTTT.

This clone was counted a few times. V gene TRBV29-1 combines with J gene TRBJ2-5; D not certain. Germline V gives CDR1 SQVTM, CDR2 ANQGSEA. The CDR3 length is 13 residues. V lost 4 bases, J lost 2 bases, and 11 bases lay in between. CDR3 nucleotides: TGCAGCGTTGCGTTAGGTGGACAAGAGACCCAGTACTTC. The encoded protein is CSVALGGQETQYF.

The chain couples TRBV6-1 to TRBJ2-5; D might be TRBD1 (5 bases). The V end was cut by 11 bases, the J end by 5 bases, with 18 bases between. Per germline, CDR1 MNHNS and CDR2 SASEGT. The CDR3 has 13 residues. The CDR3 is CAGVRQRGETQYF. CDR3 nucleotide sequence: TGTGCCGGAGTCCGACAGCGTGGGGAGACCCAGTACTTC.

This chain joins TRBV2 and TRBJ2-1; the D gene could be TRBD1 or TRBD2 (6 bases each). The length of the CDR3 is 15 residues. Germline loops: CDR1 SNHLY, CDR2 FYNNEI. The V and J ends lost 8 bases and 0 bases respectively, with 14 bases between them. DNA for the CDR3: TGTGCCAGCCTCTCGGGGGCGAGCTCCTACAATGAGCAGTTCTTC. This translates into CASLSGASSYNEQFF.

V and J are TRBV7-9 and TRBJ2-5, with D perhaps matching TRBD2 (6 bases). From germline, CDR1 is SEHNR and CDR2 FQNEAQ (reference sequence). CDR3 length equals 19 residues. Trimming stripped 1 base from V and 5 bases from J, with 26 bases between. CDR3 region: CASSLGNLPVGGARETQYF. CDR3 in DNA: TGTGCCAGCAGCTTAGGGAACCTGCCGGTTGGCGGGGCCCGGGAGACCCAGTACTTC.

This clone was detected only a few times. The chain has TRBV30 and TRBJ1-1; D gene uncertain. The V and J ends lost 5 bases and 5 bases respectively, with 24 bases between them. The CDR3 consists of 16 residues. CDR1 is GTSNPN and CDR2 is SVGIG in the germline V gene (reference sequence). CDR3 nucleotides: TGTGCCTGGTCGTTCGGGGTGCAGATAGCGGGTACTGAAGCTTTCTTT. It yields the protein CAWSFGVQIAGTEAFF.

This clone turned up a few times. The chain carries TRBV30 and TRBJ1-1; a weak D match, TRBD1 (5 bases). This CDR3 spans 11 amino acids. V lost 0 bases, J lost 10 bases, and 9 bases lay in between. Germline V CDR1 and CDR2: GTSNPN, SVGIG (reference sequence). For the CDR3, the DNA is TGTGCCTGGAGTGTGGGGCTTGGAGCTTTCTTT. Translating it yields CAWSVGLGAFF.